This T cell receptor (beta chain) emerged from a study of CXCR3-negative and CXCR3-positive naive CD8 T cells. 5' RACE with UMI labels generated the TRB cDNA libraries. No DNA is given; TCRdb re-called the 5' RACE reads and lists each CDR3 protein once. This sample's clone table lists about 120,000 distinct CDR3 sequences. This CDR3 has 18 residues. CDR1 and CDR2 (germline): SGHDN, FVKESK. The V call is TRBV14, the J call TRBJ2-3; TCRdb proposes TRBD1, but this gene call is untestable without DNA. Sequenced material: naive CXCR3- CD8+ T cells from blood. Sample subset: CD45RO-CCR7+CD27+CD95- naive CD8+ T cells lacking CXCR3 (TNR3-). The receptor's source is a human donor in good health. Some clones in this sample may be carry-over from other donors' samples. The CDR3 reads CASSDKDRAQRGTDTQYF.